Here is one TCR beta chain with its context. The antigen is unknown. Template came from bulk tumor genomic DNA, at around 600 ng per sample. Several biopsies were collected from each primary tumor during surgery. They were spaced as far apart as possible within the tumor mass. Those enrolled were patients newly diagnosed with untreated non-small cell lung cancer and undergoing curative surgery. This sample stems from a study of immune heterogeneity within non-small cell lung tumors. Findings and limits, study-wide: There were identical dominant CDR3 beta clonotypes recurring across tumor sites within a patient, together with site-unique high-frequency clones. Individual patients had largely distinct high-frequency T-cell receptor beta clonotypes. Statistically, local T-cell clonality exhibited a moderate yet significant correlation with local tumor mutational burden (R approximately 0.33).

V shed 7 bases and J shed 8 bases, with 15 bases lying between them. From germline, CDR1 is SQVTM and CDR2 ANQGSEA. The CDR3 is 12 residues long. The TCR beta CDR3 region underwent multiplex PCR amplification with 32 V and 13 J primers. TCRdb re-derived calls from the multiplex PCR reads in MiXCR, one entry per CDR3 protein. The sample has some 4,500 distinct CDR3 sequences, 20% to 25% seen once; the top ten hold approximately 11%. The chain is built from TRBV29-1 and TRBJ2-1; D is unclear. Input material: lung tumor tissue. This sequence originates from a man aged 60 to 75 with non-small cell lung cancer. The CDR3 reads CSASVGSHEQFF. CDR3 in DNA: TGCAGCGCCTCTGTGGGGTCGCATGAGCAGTTCTTC.